This paragraph covers one T cell receptor (beta chain) sequence. Its antigen is unknown. No base quality information exists; no much larger clone differs at one position. The sample originates from a study of shared clonotypes between healthy human individuals (TCRdb year 2020). Regarding the study in general: The cohort included a few men and two women between 18 and 49 years of age. For each donor, CD4 naive and CD4 memory were each run on three plates, CD8 naive on two plates, and CD8 memory on one plate. Blood TCR repertoires of about 5 healthy adults were deeply sequenced to estimate repertoire size and the extent of clonotype sharing between individuals. To increase sequencing depth and limit assay-specific biases, different laboratories used diverse techniques to prepare libraries and sequence TCR repertoires. Each donor's leukapheresis produced roughly between roughly 0.9 and 8.9 billion PBMCs. On the study overall, not on this receptor specifically: Rarefaction of sorted-subset datasets indicated incomplete sequencing despite the large sequencing depth. The small number of donors limited the genetic and exposure-history diversity represented. Pairwise subsampling led to the expectation that sequencing depth would affect the degree of clonotype sharing among donors. Estimated clonotype richness was generally larger for naive than for memory subsets. Compared with non-shared clonotypes, clonotypes shared by all four sorted-subset donors had higher generation probabilities. Sampling was limited to blood, and TCR repertoires in tissue likely differ from TCR repertoires in blood. When several donors were compared, the shared fraction of clonotypes was about 5.2% for naive CD4, approximately 3.3% for naive CD8, 2.3% for memory CD4, and under 0.5% for memory CD8.

The donors were healthy, HIV-negative adults who had no recently reported acute infections or vaccinations. Every donor was a Caucasian adult residing in Nashville, Tennessee, USA. CD4+ T cells were enriched by magnetic negative selection; naive cells were then positively selected on CD45RA, and the negative fraction formed the memory subset. Blood was collected by leukapheresis, and PBMCs were isolated by Ficoll-Histopaque density gradient centrifugation and then cryopreserved in liquid nitrogen vapor phase. Analytical flow cytometry was used to check the purity and quantity of each magnetically sorted T cell population. Genomic DNA was isolated from every sorted fraction and measured by UV absorbance on a Nanodrop 2000c. Using the deep immunoSEQ assay, TCR CDR3 regions were amplified from genomic DNA by multiplex PCR. Genomic DNA extracted from each cell subset was distributed evenly over all wells of several immunoSEQ 96-well plates, and each plate served as one replicate. Each replicate PCR for sorted subsets received about 200 ng genomic DNA, equal to roughly 29,000 T cell genomes. Purified libraries were quantified with a Qubit 3.0 fluorometer, sized on a Bioanalyzer 2100, and re-quantified with the KAPA Library Quantification kit. Every immunoSEQ 96-well plate was sequenced on a separate single-read 150-cycle Illumina NextSeq 550 flow cell. In the original analysis: Because the immunoSEQ output held only junctional sequences and lacked quality scores, the filtering could not match the filtering applied to full-length reads. To assign V/J genes and CDR3, sequences were annotated against IMGT germline references using PyIR, a Python wrapper for IgBLAST v1.9. Reads with weak V/J assignments (E-value above 1e-6), missing CDR3, stop codons, out-of-frame junctions, or ambiguous translated residues were removed. V3J clonotypes were defined as sequences sharing an identical inferred V gene, J gene, and CDR3 amino acid sequence. Percentage overlap between repertoires was computed as shared unique clonotypes divided by the size of the smaller repertoire. Repertoire richness was assessed with RTK rarefaction, the Chao1 estimator, and Recon v2.1 estimates of unobserved clonotypes. Generation probabilities for all TCRbeta clonotypes obtained by the gDNA method from a handful of donors were computed using OLGA. TCRdb mirrors the immuneACCESS table, restricted to in-frame sequences. Some clones are absent from its copies; in checked studies, under half trace to an unresolved V gene, and the reason for the others is unknown. The D gene and trimming were derived from the DNA, and the V and J assignments and clone size from that table. In this sample the table shows under 2.5 million clones, 85% to 95% of which occur a single time. The top ten constitute approximately 0.39% of the sample.

The CDR3 has 13 amino acids, counting the end cysteine and phenylalanine. Only CDR3 DNA is held: 39 bases, read in frame from base 1. Trimming takes 8 bases from V and 3 bases from J, and the germline ends sit 13 bases apart. CDR1 and CDR2 are read off the germline V gene as MDHEN and SYDVKM. The TCR comes from a man younger than 35 in good health. Some clones in this sample may be carry-over from other donors' samples. The sequence links TRBV28 to TRBJ1-2, with no confident D gene call. Sequencing used naive CD4+ T cells from PBMCs. The cell subset or site label corresponds to: CD45RA+ positively selected. The base sequence is TGTGCCAGCCTTGAGGGAAGGGACTATGGCTACACCTTC. Its protein product is CASLEGRDYGYTF.